This paragraph covers one TCR beta chain sequence. The data derive from a study of T-cell memory formation after mild COVID-19. CDR1 and CDR2 from the germline V gene are SQVTM and ANQGSEA. This CDR3 is built from 13 residues. Trimming removed 3 bases at V and 4 bases at J, with 12 bases between. TCRdb itself ran the 5' RACE reads through MiXCR, one entry per CDR3 protein. The table includes a few hundred thousand distinct CDR3 sequences, 7.5% to 9.5% detected once. The J gene is TRBJ2-5, the V gene TRBV29-1; tentatively, D is TRBD2 (5 bases). Sequencing input: PBMCs or a T cell subset sorted from them (not recorded which). This clonotype was obtained from a man between 18 and 35 years old who had mild COVID-19 (a few samples of this study predate the infection). Cell type and time point are not known. The CDR3 region has the DNA TGCAGCGTTGATTATCGGGAACTAGAGACCCAGTACTTC. Its translation is CSVDYRELETQYF.